The entry below describes one T cell receptor (beta chain). What this receptor recognizes is not known. No base-level quality is on record; no much larger clone is a single base apart. The immunoSEQ Assay, a bias-controlled multiplex PCR, was used to amplify TCRbeta CDR3 regions from genomic DNA. Turning to the authors' computational methods: The number of nucleated cells in each sample was estimated from the amplification of reference gene primers within the assay. Sequence reads were collapsed and filtered to measure the absolute abundance of every unique TCRbeta CDR3 rearrangement. For each sample, productive Simpson clonality was calculated by taking the square root of Simpson's diversity index across productive rearrangements. Entries here come from immuneACCESS through TCRdb and include only in-frame sequences with V and J called. Some clones fail to appear in such tables; in the studies checked, an unresolved V gene covers under half of the shortfall, and the cause of the remainder is unknown. That table furnishes V, J and clone size, whereas the DNA furnished D and trimming. Counted in this sample were a few hundred thousand clones; 70% to 90% of them appeared once. Of the sample, roughly 8% falls within the top ten clones.

The data were obtained in a study of blood T cell repertoires in COVID-19 (dated by TCRdb to 2019 to 2021). Regarding the study in general: Samples from collaborators originated in the United States, Italy and Spain and spanned both the acute and convalescent phases of COVID-19. The dataset comprised deeply sampled blood TCRbeta repertoires from subjects exposed to, actively infected with, or recovered from COVID-19. Where available, HLA class I and class II types were taken from metadata supplied by the sample provider and were not determined by assay-based typing. The repertoires were made available in a free public database intended to serve as a resource for research on the immune response to SARS-CoV-2. Sample metadata almost always included a de-identified subject ID, COVID-19 status, age in years and sex. Samples were obtained from the ongoing ImmuneRACE study (first 160 participants) and from some 1,300 subjects provided by 6 global collaborators. The prospective study material was composed of cDNA or gDNA derived from T cells, B-cell-depleted T cells, or PBMCs.

What the authors observed across the whole study: How much clinical and demographic metadata was included differed by source and by participant, and the metadata was provided uncurated.

In the prospective study, participants were about 18 to 100 years old, resided in fewer than 25 geographic areas of the United States, and were enrolled through a virtual design. Cohort assignment in the prospective study relied on participant-reported clinical history from a screening survey and a study questionnaire. Recovered participants in ImmuneRACE Cohort 3 were defined as having two consecutive negative NP/OP PCR tests, clearance from a healthcare professional, or resolution of symptoms. In the prospective study, whole blood, serum and a nasopharyngeal or oropharyngeal swab were collected from each participant by mobile phlebotomists. Over a roughly 2-month period, participants in the prospective study had the option of providing additional blood draws and questionnaires. Before DNA extraction, prospective study blood samples were shipped either frozen or at room temperature. Sample: PBMCs or T cells enriched from blood (not recorded which). The sequence derives from a woman aged 60-75 years who had recovered from COVID-19.

The DNA sequence follows: TGCGCCAGCAGTGGAGGCTATGGCTACACCTTC. Its product reads: CASSGGYGYTF. The V and J genes are TRBV5-1 and TRBJ1-2; the D gene cannot be named for sure. The CDR3 measures 11 amino acids from cysteine to phenylalanine. The DNA shown is the 33-base CDR3, in frame from base 1. The V and J ends are trimmed by 5 bases and 4 bases, leaving 6 bases between them. The germline V gene encodes CDR1 SGHRS and CDR2 YFSETQ.